Below are 24 T cell receptor beta chains sequenced from a single sample in a study of cytomegalovirus exposure and HLA in healthy donors. Both 60 Vbeta primers and 13 Jbeta primers went into the PCR. Sequencing was performed with immunoSEQ multiplex PCR; in TCRdb, only in-frame clones are kept and a portion is missing. This table has under 200,000 clones, 82% appearing once. Sequencing was done on a sample of PBMCs. The origin of the receptors is a girl aged 10-17 years in good health and CMV-seropositive.

The sample holds a few counts of this clone. V and J are TRBV28 and TRBJ1-2; 8 bases align to TRBD1. V gave up 6 bases and J gave up 8 bases; unmatched junction bases: 11. Per germline, CDR1 MDHEN and CDR2 SYDVKM. This CDR3 is 14 amino acids long. CDR3 in DNA: TGTGCCAGCAGAGGCCAGGGGGCCCTGTCCGGCTACACCTTC. Translation gives CASRGQGALSGYTF.

This clone appeared a single time. This rearrangement joins TRBV4-1 to TRBJ2-3, with a tentative D call TRBD1 (6 bases). CDR3 length: 16 amino acids. The V gene lost 4 bases and the J gene lost 3 bases, with 17 bases spanning the gap. Per the germline V gene, CDR1 is MGHRA and CDR2 is YSYEKL. The CDR3: CASSLRTEGVTDTQYF. The CDR3, as DNA: TGCGCCAGCAGCCTTAGGACAGAGGGGGTTACAGATACGCAGTATTTT.

The CDR3 is CASSELVYGSYEQYF. The CDR3 bases are TGTGCCAGCAGTGAACTGGTCTACGGCTCCTACGAGCAGTACTTC. The rearrangement joins TRBV2 to TRBJ2-7; D gene ambiguous. Germline lookup yields CDR1 SNHLY and CDR2 FYNNEI. Trimming left V 2 bases short and J 0 bases short, with 11 bases between. The CDR3 runs to 15 residues.

The rearrangement joins TRBV28 to TRBJ2-1; D is perhaps TRBD1 (6 bases). V lost 2 bases, J lost 9 bases, and 11 bases lay in between. CDR1 and CDR2 (germline): MDHEN, SYDVKM. CDR3 size: 13 residues. The CDR3 sequence is CASSLARGGEQFF. Written as DNA, the CDR3 is TGTGCCAGCAGTTTAGCCAGGGGCGGTGAGCAGTTCTTC.

This CDR3 is CASSQDPSTGAPEAFF. CDR3 in DNA: TGCGCCAGCAGCCAAGACCCCTCGACAGGGGCCCCTGAAGCTTTCTTT. This chain connects TRBV4-1 to TRBJ1-1, with 8 bases fitting TRBD1. The CDR3 is made up of 16 amino acids. Looked up from germline, CDR1 is MGHRA and CDR2 is YSYEKL. J lost 6 bases, V lost 0 bases, and 9 bases had no gene match.

This clone showed up just a few times. V is TRBV28 and J is TRBJ1-1, with D maybe TRBD1 (6 bases). With 4 bases removed from V and 3 bases from J, the gap between germline ends came to 15 bases. Germline CDR1 is MDHEN and CDR2 is SYDVKM. The CDR3 covers 15 residues. The CDR3 DNA is TGTGCCAGCAGTTCCATAACAGGGTTGGACACTGAAGCTTTCTTT. Its protein product is CASSSITGLDTEAFF.

The V gene is TRBV19, the J gene TRBJ2-2, with D maybe TRBD2 (6 bases). Germline CDR1 reads LNHDA; CDR2 reads SQIVND (reference sequence). The length of the CDR3 is 16 residues. V gave up 3 bases and J gave up 1 base, with 12 bases separating them. CDR3 region: CASSMGGPENTGELFF. The CDR3 bases are TGTGCCAGTAGTATGGGGGGACCGGAGAACACCGGGGAGCTGTTTTTT.

The chain joins TRBV6-4 to TRBJ2-3, with 8 bases identical to TRBD1. This CDR3 region has 14 residues. The trim removed 0 bases at V and 4 bases at J, leaving 0 bases unmatched. Germline V gives CDR1 MRHNA, CDR2 SNTAGT. The DNA for the CDR3 is TGTGCCAGCAGTGACTCACAGGGGGCAGATACGCAGTATTTT. It codes for CASSDSQGADTQYF.

The sample holds a few counts of this clone. CDR3 protein: CASSVISGLAASYNEQFF. The CDR3 region has the DNA TGTGCCAGCAGTGTTATCTCCGGGCTAGCGGCTTCCTACAATGAGCAGTTCTTC. The V gene is TRBV6-1, the J gene TRBJ2-1; 7 bases line up with TRBD2. The CDR3 covers 18 residues. Looked up from germline, CDR1 is MNHNS and CDR2 is SASEGT. Losses at the gene ends were 4 bases for V and 1 base for J; bases not matched to a gene: 13.

This rearrangement joins TRBV7-8 to TRBJ2-7; D may be TRBD1 (5 bases). The germline gives CDR1 SGHVS, CDR2 FQNEAQ. The CDR3 covers 14 residues. V was cut by 4 bases and J by 5 bases, with 15 bases left in between. Here the CDR3 reads CASSWAGSFDEQYF. The CDR3 DNA reads as TGTGCCAGCAGCTGGGCAGGGTCCTTTGACGAGCAGTACTTC.

This clone was seen a few times. The chain joins TRBV11-3 to TRBJ2-1; 11 bases match TRBD2. Germline CDR1 and CDR2: SGHNT and YENEEA. This CDR3 has 13 residues. J lost 12 bases, V lost 3 bases, and 4 bases had no gene match. The CDR3 bases are TGTGCCAGCAGCTTCACTAGCGGGGGCCGGCAGTTCTTC. Translation gives CASSFTSGGRQFF.

V is TRBV28 and J is TRBJ1-5, with 7 bases aligning to TRBD1. The junction had 10 bases not matched to a gene; V was cut back by 5 bases and J by 0 bases. Germline CDR1 and CDR2: MDHEN and SYDVKM. This CDR3 contains 17 residues. CDR3 nucleotides: TGTGCCAGCAGTCTCATGACAGGGTCTGATAGCAATCAGCCCCAGCATTTT. It encodes CASSLMTGSDSNQPQHF.

The chain joins TRBV18 to TRBJ1-5; 8 positions match TRBD1. Germline-derived CDR1 and CDR2 are KGHSH and LQKENI. V shed 5 bases, J shed 6 bases, and the junction held 6 bases outside the gene matches. The CDR3 loop spans 14 amino acids. CDR3 sequence: CASSSQGEAQPQHF. CDR3 nucleotides: TGTGCCAGCTCATCACAGGGGGAAGCTCAGCCCCAGCATTTT.

The V and J genes are TRBV28 and TRBJ2-7; no clear D. There are 13 residues in the CDR3. Germline V gene lookup returns CDR1 MDHEN and CDR2 SYDVKM. Trimming removed 3 bases at V and 3 bases at J, with 9 bases between. The CDR3 loop reads CASSFVRNYEQYF. CDR3 DNA: TGTGCCAGCAGTTTTGTCAGAAACTACGAGCAGTACTTC.

V is TRBV5-1 and J is TRBJ1-1, with D possibly TRBD1 on 6 matching bases. The germline gives CDR1 SGHRS, CDR2 YFSETQ. V was pared by 0 bases and J by 3 bases, with 9 bases between. The CDR3 has 14 residues. The CDR3 sequence: CASSLEGGHTEAFF. The CDR3, as DNA: TGCGCCAGCAGCTTGGAGGGGGGGCACACTGAAGCTTTCTTT. Full variable domain (remainder filled in from reference TRBV5-1 and TRBJ1-1): KAGVTQTPRYLIKTRGQQVTLSCSPISGHRSVSWYQQTPGQGLQFLFEYFSETQRNKGNFPGRFSGRQFSNSRSEMNVSTLELGDSALYLCASSLEGGHTEAFFGQGTRLTVV.

A few counts support this clone. The DNA for the CDR3 is TGTGCCAGCAGCCCCGTAGGAGCCCGCATGAACACTGAAGCTTTCTTT. This sequence encodes CASSPVGARMNTEAFF. The chain recombines TRBV7-6 with TRBJ1-1; no clear D gene. This CDR3 contains 16 residues. V was shortened by 5 bases and J by 0 bases, with 16 bases between the two germline ends. Germline V CDR1 and CDR2: SGHVS, FNYEAQ.

The gene calls are TRBV7-8 and TRBJ1-2, with 8 nucleotides matching TRBD1. CDR3 length: 14 residues. J lost 7 bases, V lost 5 bases, and 9 bases had no gene match. Germline CDR1 reads SGHVS; CDR2 reads FQNEAQ. CDR3 in DNA: TGTGCCAGCAGCCTAACAGGGGGGCGGAGTGGCTACACCTTC. Translation gives CASSLTGGRSGYTF.

The J gene is TRBJ1-3, the V gene TRBV29-1; D possibly corresponds to TRBD1 (6 bases). V shed 7 bases and J shed 2 bases, with 12 bases lying between them. The CDR3 runs to 13 residues. Per germline, CDR1 SQVTM and CDR2 ANQGSEA. CDR3 loop: CSAVDSTGNTIYF. CDR3 bases: TGCAGCGCCGTGGACAGTACTGGAAACACCATATATTTT. The variable domain in full, with the rest retrieved from reference TRBV29-1 and TRBJ1-3, is SAVISQKPSRDICQRGTSLTIQCQVDSQVTMMFWYRQQPGQSLTLIATANQGSEATYESGFVIDKFPISRPNLTFSTLTVSNMSPEDSSIYLCSAVDSTGNTIYFGEGSWLTVV.

The rearrangement joins TRBV6-5 to TRBJ1-5, with a possible D match to TRBD1 (5 bases). Germline assignment: CDR1 MNHEY and CDR2 SVGAGI. V was trimmed by 8 bases and J by 1 base, leaving 9 bases between them. This CDR3 has 13 residues. CDR3 coding DNA: TGTGCCAGCGGAAGGGGAAGCAATCAGCCCCAGCATTTT. Translating it yields CASGRGSNQPQHF.

The rearrangement joins TRBV2 to TRBJ2-5; D gene unclear. The CDR3 extends over 14 amino acids. CDR1 is SNHLY and CDR2 is FYNNEI in the germline V gene. The V end was cut by 4 bases, the J end by 1 base, with 10 bases between. The CDR3 here is CASSARLLQETQYF. The CDR3 nucleotides are TGTGCCAGCAGTGCCCGACTGCTCCAAGAGACCCAGTACTTC. Full variable domain (missing parts from reference TRBV2 and TRBJ2-5): EPEVTQTPSHQVTQMGQEVILRCVPISNHLYFYWYRQILGQKVEFLVSFYNNEISEKSEIFDDQFSVERPDGSNFTLKIRSTKLEDSAMYFCASSARLLQETQYFGPGTRLLVL.

This clone occurred many times. One end of the junction varies from germline; a read error may be responsible. V gene TRBV2 combines with J gene TRBJ2-2; the match to TRBD1 covers 7 bases. Germline V gene sequence: CDR1 SNHLY, CDR2 FYNNEI. There are 11 residues in the CDR3. The CDR3 sequence is CASQGVGQLFF. CDR3 in DNA: TGTGCCAGCCAGGGGGTCGGGCAGCTGTTTTTT.

The chain recombines TRBV15 with TRBJ2-7, with D perhaps TRBD1 (5 bases). Germline V gives CDR1 LNHNV, CDR2 YYDKDF (reference sequence). The CDR3 extends over 13 amino acids. Trimming stripped 6 bases from V and 6 bases from J, with 15 bases between. The CDR3 here is CATRQEPLGEQYF. CDR3 DNA: TGTGCCACCAGACAGGAACCCTTGGGCGAGCAGTACTTC. The entire variable domain, with the rest obtained from reference TRBV15 and TRBJ2-7, is as follows: DAMVIQNPRYQVTQFGKPVTLSCSQTLNHNVMYWYQQKSSQAPKLLFHYYDKDFNNEADTPDNFQSRRPNTSFCFLDIRSPGLGDTAMYLCATRQEPLGEQYFGPGTRLTVT.

CDR3 coding DNA: TGTGCCAGCAGCTTACGGGAGGAAGGCTACACCTTC. This sequence encodes CASSLREEGYTF. V and J are TRBV7-9 and TRBJ1-2; D ambiguous. CDR1 is SEHNR and CDR2 is FQNEAQ in the germline V gene (reference sequence). V lost 2 bases and J lost 8, with 9 bases in between. The CDR3 covers 12 residues.

The CDR3 bases are TGCGCCAGCAGCCCGACGGGGGAGACCCAGTACTTC. The encoded protein is CASSPTGETQYF. The V and J genes are TRBV5-1 and TRBJ2-5; weak D call: TRBD2 (5 bases). V was cut by 4 bases and J by 5 bases, with 9 bases left in between. There are 12 residues in the CDR3. CDR1 is SGHRS and CDR2 is YFSETQ in the germline V gene.